This TCR beta chain was documented in a study of T cell repertoires in cytomegalovirus infection. For the study at large: Shared public TCR beta signatures pointed to both CMV infection and a matching HLA type.

Germline V gives CDR1 MDHEN, CDR2 SYDVKM. Trimming at V came to 3 bases and at J to 0 bases, leaving 8 bases not matched to a gene. This CDR3 has 19 amino acids. TCRdb reprocessed the reads via MiXCR and lists one record per CDR3 protein. The sample has 250,000 to 300,000 distinct CDR3 sequences; about 17% are singletons. In this sample, this clonotype turned up a few times. Its target is unknown. Study-level findings and limits: Dominating the ex vivo response were TCR beta clonotypes that were CMV-specific and HLA-C-restricted.

Material: CD8+ T cells from PBMCs. The J gene is TRBJ2-1, the V gene TRBV28, with TRBD2 identical over 13 bases. The TCR originated in a human donor in good health (CMV status not recorded). Some clones in this sample may be carry-over from other donors' samples. This chain's CDR3 is CASSLRTSGGPISYNEQFF. The CDR3 coding sequence is TGTGCCAGCAGTTTGCGGACTAGCGGGGGCCCCATCTCCTACAATGAGCAGTTCTTC. Full variable domain (rest looked up from reference TRBV28 and TRBJ2-1): DVKVTQSSRYLVKRTGEKVFLECVQDMDHENMFWYRQDPGLGLRLIYFSYDVKMKEKGDIPEGYSVSREKKERFSLILESASTNQTSMYLCASSLRTSGGPISYNEQFFGPGTRLTVL.